This T cell receptor beta chain was obtained from a study of shared clonotypes between healthy human individuals. A word on this clone: Antigen unknown.

Repertoires were generated with immunoSEQ multiplex PCR, while TCRdb's copy carries only in-frame clones and drops some. The sample records about 2.2 million clones, roughly 91% being singletons. Germline V gives CDR1 MNHEY, CDR2 SMNVEV (reference sequence). Trimming left V 8 bases short and J 4 bases short, with 10 bases between. The CDR3 sequence is 12 residues long. Naive CD8 cells lacked CD45RO and underwent positive selection for CCR7, leaving out terminally differentiated effector memory CD45RA+ cells. Study-wide results and limits: When naive CD4 clonotypes were compared across several donors, 4% to 6.5% were shared. Unshared clonotypes carried lower generation probabilities than those common to all four donors.

Sequencing was performed on naive CD8+ T cells from PBMCs. The receptor was derived from a young man in good health. Some clones in this sample may be carry-over from other donors' samples. The V call is TRBV27, the J call TRBJ2-3; tentatively, D is TRBD1 or TRBD2 (5 bases each). The CDR3, as DNA: TGTGCCAGCGTGGGGACCCCAGATACGCAGTATTTT. This sequence encodes CASVGTPDTQYF.